These 28 T cell receptor beta chains were all obtained from the same sample, sequenced in a study of OX40 agonist ivuxolimab in advanced cancers. Libraries were prepared by immunoSEQ multiplex PCR; TCRdb keeps only in-frame clonotypes and omits some of them. This table holds around 86,000 clones, approximately 84% found once. Source: CD4+ or CD8+ T cells sorted from blood, taken in a trial of the OX40 agonist ivuxolimab. Receptor source: an adult with an advanced solid tumor such as melanoma, head and neck, liver or kidney cancer.

The rearrangement uses TRBV19 and TRBJ1-2; D may be TRBD1 (5 bases). Trimming removed 6 bases from V and 6 bases from J, with 14 bases in between. The length of the CDR3 is 13 residues. Looked up from germline, CDR1 is LNHDA and CDR2 is SQIVND (reference sequence). CDR3 loop: CASSLSGRDGYTF. Here the CDR3 DNA reads TGTGCCAGTAGCTTGTCAGGGAGGGATGGCTACACCTTC. Full variable domain (rest looked up from reference TRBV19 and TRBJ1-2): DGGITQSPKYLFRKEGQNVTLSCEQNLNHDAMYWYRQDPGQGLRLIYYSQIVNDFQKGDIAEGYSVSREKKESFPLTVTSAQKNPTAFYLCASSLSGRDGYTFGSGTRLTVV.

V usage is TRBV11-2 and J usage is TRBJ2-3, with D uncertain. This CDR3 is 14 amino acids long. The V and J ends lost 5 bases and 0 bases respectively, with 9 bases between them. Germline V gives CDR1 SGHAT, CDR2 FQNNGV. The DNA for the CDR3 is TGTGCCAGCAGCCCCTCCCACAGCACAGATACGCAGTATTTT. This sequence encodes CASSPSHSTDTQYF.

This rearrangement joins TRBV25-1 to TRBJ2-1, with 11 bases identical to TRBD1. Germline assignment: CDR1 MGHDK and CDR2 SYGVNS. The CDR3 runs 13 residues. V lost 8 bases to trimming and J lost 5 bases; unmatched junction nucleotides: 2. The CDR3 nucleotides read TGTGCCAGCGGACAGGGGGCACACAATGAGCAGTTCTTC. It codes for CASGQGAHNEQFF. The whole variable domain, remainder taken from reference TRBV25-1 and TRBJ2-1, is EADIYQTPRYLVIGTGKKITLECSQTMGHDKMYWYQQDPGMELHLIHYSYGVNSTEKGDLSSESTVSRIRTEHFPLTLESARPSHTSQYLCASGQGAHNEQFFGPGTRLTVL.

The J gene is TRBJ2-2, the V gene TRBV19; 8 nucleotides match TRBD1. CDR3 length equals 14 residues. The V gene's germline CDR1 is LNHDA and CDR2 SQIVND (reference sequence). The ends lost 5 bases at V and 6 bases at J; junction bases unmatched: 5. CDR3 region: CASSPWTGPGELFF. The CDR3 DNA is TGTGCCAGTAGTCCCTGGACAGGGCCCGGGGAGCTGTTTTTT. The full variable domain, its missing parts supplied by reference TRBV19 and TRBJ2-2, is DGGITQSPKYLFRKEGQNVTLSCEQNLNHDAMYWYRQDPGQGLRLIYYSQIVNDFQKGDIAEGYSVSREKKESFPLTVTSAQKNPTAFYLCASSPWTGPGELFFGEGSRLTVL.

This chain uses TRBV7-9 with TRBJ2-6, with 8 bases lining up with TRBD1. This CDR3 has 17 amino acids. Germline V gene sequence: CDR1 SEHNR, CDR2 FQNEAQ (reference sequence). Trimming removed 5 bases from V and 2 bases from J; junction bases left unmatched: 8. DNA for the CDR3: TGTGCCAGCAGCGGCGGGCCAGGGGGCGCTGGGGCCAACGTCCTGACTTTC. It encodes CASSGGPGGAGANVLTF.

The V gene is TRBV5-1, the J gene TRBJ2-1; 7 bases are a match to TRBD2. CDR3 length equals 15 residues. V shed 1 base and J 2 bases; nucleotides not matched to a gene: 3. CDR1 SGHRS and CDR2 YFSETQ come from the germline V gene. CDR3 sequence: CASSLTGGPYNEQFF. The CDR3 DNA sequence: TGCGCCAGCAGCTTGACGGGGGGACCCTACAATGAGCAGTTCTTC.

This rearrangement joins TRBV5-6 to TRBJ2-7; 8 bases map to TRBD1. The germline V gene has CDR1 SGHDT and CDR2 YYEEEE. V shed 4 bases and J 7 bases; nucleotides not matched to a gene: 10. This CDR3 contains 14 residues. The CDR3 DNA reads TGTGCCAGCAGCCCCCTCGGACAGGGATTTGAGCAGTACTTC. It yields the protein CASSPLGQGFEQYF.

For this clone: The same CDR3 also results from other DNA sequences found in this sample. The chain is built from TRBV5-1 and TRBJ1-1; 8 bases are shared with TRBD1. The ends lost 0 bases at V and 1 base at J; junction bases unmatched: 5. Germline V gives CDR1 SGHRS, CDR2 YFSETQ. The CDR3 contains 16 residues. The CDR3 region is CASSLGDRRGNTEAFF. The CDR3 nucleotides read TGCGCCAGCAGCTTGGGGGACAGGCGGGGGAACACTGAAGCTTTCTTT. Filled out from reference TRBV5-1 and TRBJ1-1, the complete variable domain reads KAGVTQTPRYLIKTRGQQVTLSCSPISGHRSVSWYQQTPGQGLQFLFEYFSETQRNKGNFPGRFSGRQFSNSRSEMNVSTLELGDSALYLCASSLGDRRGNTEAFFGQGTRLTVV.

The chain uses TRBV7-3 and TRBJ2-6, with unresolved D. The ends were cut back, 5 bases at V and 2 bases at J, with 7 bases in the middle. CDR1 and CDR2 (germline): SGHTA, FQGTGA. There are 14 residues in the CDR3. This CDR3 reads CASSPSPGANVLTF. The CDR3 region has the DNA TGTGCCAGCAGCCCCTCGCCTGGGGCCAACGTCCTGACTTTC.

This chain connects TRBV6-1 to TRBJ2-2, with TRBD2 matching over 12 bases. CDR3 length: 15 residues. V was pared by 5 bases and J by 11 bases, with 9 bases of the junction left unmatched. Germline V gene lookup returns CDR1 MNHNS and CDR2 SASEGT. The CDR3 sequence: CASSLLAGGPYELFF. CDR3 coding DNA: TGTGCCAGCAGTCTACTAGCGGGGGGTCCGTACGAGCTGTTTTTT.

The CDR3 DNA sequence: TGTGCCAGCAGTCGGGCTCAGGCCCGTAACAGGGAGACCCAGTACTTC. Encoded protein: CASSRAQARNRETQYF. V usage is TRBV27 and J usage is TRBJ2-5, with TRBD1 as a possible D gene (5 bases). This CDR3 contains 16 residues. The germline CDR1 and CDR2 sequences are MNHEY and SMNVEV (reference sequence). V lost 5 bases, J lost 5 bases, and 21 bases lay in between.

The chain links TRBV5-4 to TRBJ1-2; TRBD1 agrees at 10 bases. Germline V gene sequence: CDR1 SGHNT, CDR2 YYREEE (reference sequence). The CDR3 consists of 13 residues. V lost 3 bases and J lost 8; bases outside the gene matches: 4. The CDR3 DNA reads as TGTGCCAGCAGCTCCGGGACAGGGGACGGCTACACCTTC. It specifies CASSSGTGDGYTF.

The chain recombines TRBV2 with TRBJ1-6; D possibly corresponds to TRBD1 (5 bases). The CDR3 is 16 residues long. V was cut by 6 bases and J by 10 bases, with 22 bases left in between. Germline V gives CDR1 SNHLY, CDR2 FYNNEI. The CDR3 DNA is TGTGCCAGCAGAAAAAACCAGGGAGTAGGAGAATCACCCCTCCACTTT. Translation: CASRKNQGVGESPLHF.

The chain joins TRBV4-3 to TRBJ2-2, with 7 bases aligning to TRBD1. The CDR3 sequence is 16 residues long. V lost 2 bases to trimming and J lost 6 bases; unmatched junction nucleotides: 9. Germline assignment: CDR1 LGHNA and CDR2 YSLEER. DNA of the CDR3: TGCGCCAGCAGCCAATCAGACAGGGTCTTTTCCGGGGAGCTGTTTTTT. Its protein product is CASSQSDRVFSGELFF.

The V call is TRBV10-3, the J call TRBJ1-5, with 7 bases lining up with TRBD1. Trimming removed 4 bases from V and 1 base from J; junction bases left unmatched: 10. This CDR3 comprises 17 residues. The germline CDR1 and CDR2 sequences are ENHRY and SYGVKD. The CDR3 sequence is CAISATNRQGSNQPQHF. In DNA, the CDR3 is TGTGCCATCAGTGCGACAAATCGACAGGGCAGCAATCAGCCCCAGCATTTT.

Notes on this clone: Distinct nucleotide sequences in the sample also encode this CDR3. CDR3 in amino acids: CASKDRVEQPQHF. CDR3 nucleotide sequence: TGTGCCAGCAAAGACAGGGTAGAACAGCCCCAGCATTTT. The chain employs TRBV2 and TRBJ1-5; TRBD1 aligns across 7 bases. The CDR3 extends over 13 amino acids. The germline CDR1 and CDR2 sequences are SNHLY and FYNNEI. V shed 7 bases, J shed 7 bases, and the junction held 7 bases outside the gene matches.

This clone was detected only a few times. The rearrangement links TRBV10-2 to TRBJ1-6; D unresolved. V was cut by 2 bases and J by 8 bases, with 7 bases left in between. CDR3 length: 13 residues. Germline CDR1 reads WSHSY; CDR2 reads SAAADI. Written as DNA, the CDR3 is TGCGCCAGCAGTGAGGCTAAAGATTCACCCCTCCACTTT. It encodes CASSEAKDSPLHF.

The V gene is TRBV19, the J gene TRBJ2-3; 8 bases agree with TRBD2. The germline V gene has CDR1 LNHDA and CDR2 SQIVND (reference sequence). Germline trimming cut 3 bases from V and 2 bases from J; bases unmatched to any gene: 13. The CDR3 has 18 residues. The CDR3 loop is CASSIVFLAGGHTDTQYF. CDR3 DNA: TGTGCCAGTAGTATCGTCTTTTTGGCGGGGGGCCACACAGATACGCAGTATTTT.

This chain links TRBV7-2 with TRBJ2-1, with 11 bases identical to TRBD2. Trimming took 5 bases from V and 8 from J; bases not matched to a gene: 17. CDR3 size: 18 residues. Germline CDR1 is SGHTA and CDR2 is FQGNSA. In nucleotides, the CDR3 is TGTGCCAGCAGCCCCCCGGGACTAGCGGTCCTACTGAGGCATGAGCAGTTCTTC. Translated, it gives CASSPPGLAVLLRHEQFF.

This clone was recorded many times. The genes are TRBV4-2 and TRBJ1-3, with D maybe TRBD1 (6 bases). The CDR3 consists of 16 residues. V lost 4 bases and J 4 bases, leaving 17 bases between the germline ends. CDR1 is LGHNA, CDR2 YNFKEQ, per germline. The CDR3 is CASSPRPGAKGNTIYF. The CDR3 DNA sequence: TGTGCCAGCAGCCCCCGTCCGGGGGCAAAGGGAAACACCATATATTTT.

V is TRBV7-3 and J is TRBJ2-1, with unresolved D. Trimming took 2 bases from V and 12 from J, leaving 11 bases between them. CDR1 and CDR2 from the germline V gene are SGHTA and FQGTGA. The CDR3 runs 12 residues. CDR3 DNA: TGTGCCAGCAGCTTAGACGGCGTCGTGCAGTTCTTC. Translation gives CASSLDGVVQFF.

The chain combines TRBV27 with TRBJ1-1; 11 bases fit TRBD1. Germline V gene sequence: CDR1 MNHEY, CDR2 SMNVEV (reference sequence). The J segment lost 4 bases and the V segment lost 4 bases, leaving 5 bases of the junction unmatched. The CDR3 is 15 residues long. This CDR3 reads CASSSGQGGGTEAFF. In DNA form, the CDR3 reads TGTGCCAGCAGTTCGGGACAGGGGGGAGGCACTGAAGCTTTCTTT.

The rearrangement links TRBV6-5 to TRBJ2-7, with TRBD1 matching over 9 bases. The CDR3 is made up of 16 amino acids. V was pared by 4 bases and J by 1 base, with 8 bases of the junction left unmatched. The V gene's germline CDR1 is MNHEY and CDR2 SVGAGI. DNA of the CDR3: TGTGCCAGCAGTTTAATGCCGGGACAGGGTTCCTACGAGCAGTACGTC. As protein: CASSLMPGQGSYEQYV.

The chain has TRBV19 and TRBJ1-5, with a tentative D call TRBD1 (6 bases). Looked up from germline, CDR1 is LNHDA and CDR2 is SQIVND (reference sequence). The CDR3 is 15 amino acids. V dropped 6 bases and J dropped 3 bases, with 15 bases sitting between them. The CDR3 sequence: CASRGGAADNQPQHF. CDR3 in DNA: TGTGCCAGTAGGGGGGGCGCAGCAGACAATCAGCCCCAGCATTTT.

The chain recombines TRBV6-5 with TRBJ1-1, with unresolved D. V gave up 6 bases and J gave up 7 bases, with 15 bases separating them. The CDR3 extends over 13 amino acids. Per germline, CDR1 MNHEY and CDR2 SVGAGI. The CDR3 DNA follows: TGTGCCAGCAGCCAAATCGGGCGGATTGAAGCTTTCTTT. Residues: CASSQIGRIEAFF.

This chain joins TRBV7-2 and TRBJ1-1; no definite D call. The CDR3 spans 13 residues. In germline, CDR1 is SGHTA, CDR2 FQGNSA. The V gene lost 2 bases and the J gene lost 2 bases, with 6 bases spanning the gap. The CDR3, as DNA: TGTGCCAGCAGCTTATCGCACAACACTGAAGCTTTCTTT. It is translated as CASSLSHNTEAFF.

The CDR3 sequence: CASSLARGGPDEQFF. For the CDR3, the DNA is TGTGCCAGCAGCTTAGCTAGGGGGGGCCCGGATGAGCAGTTCTTC. The chain couples TRBV7-3 to TRBJ2-1; D may be TRBD2 (7 bases). The CDR3 totals 15 residues. V lost 2 bases to trimming and J lost 8 bases, with 16 bases between them. The germline gives CDR1 SGHTA, CDR2 FQGTGA.

The chain links TRBV11-3 to TRBJ2-1; 8 bases align to TRBD2. This CDR3 has 15 residues. V shed 3 bases, J shed 2 bases, and the junction held 3 bases outside the gene matches. CDR1 is SGHNT and CDR2 is YENEEA in the germline V gene. This chain's CDR3 is CASSLRGGTYNEQFF. CDR3 in DNA: TGTGCCAGCAGCTTGCGCGGGGGGACCTACAATGAGCAGTTCTTC.